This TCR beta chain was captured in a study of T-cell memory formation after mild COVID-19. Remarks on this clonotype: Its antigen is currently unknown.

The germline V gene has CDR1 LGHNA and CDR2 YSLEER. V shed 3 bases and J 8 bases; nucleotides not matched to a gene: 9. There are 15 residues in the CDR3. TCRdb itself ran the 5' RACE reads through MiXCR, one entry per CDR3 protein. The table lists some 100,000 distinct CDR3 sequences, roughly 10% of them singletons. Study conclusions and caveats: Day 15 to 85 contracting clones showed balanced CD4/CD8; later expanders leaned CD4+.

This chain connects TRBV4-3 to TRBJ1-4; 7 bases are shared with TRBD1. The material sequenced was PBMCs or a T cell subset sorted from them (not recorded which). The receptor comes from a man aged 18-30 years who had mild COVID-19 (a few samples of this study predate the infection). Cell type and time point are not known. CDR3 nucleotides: TGCGCCAGCAGCCATGTACAGGGGATTGGAGAAAAACTGTTTTTT. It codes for CASSHVQGIGEKLFF.